The next 11 T cell receptor beta chains were all read from a single sample in a study of glioma-infiltrating T cells after dendritic cell vaccination. Repertoires were generated with immunoSEQ multiplex PCR, while TCRdb's copy carries only in-frame clones and drops some. The data show about 92,000 clones, 85% to 90% seen once. Source: blood, taken before dendritic cell vaccination. The source is a human donor with glioblastoma.

The chain couples TRBV7-2 to TRBJ2-7; no clear D. The CDR3 is 18 amino acids. V was cut by 1 base and J by 3 bases, with 22 bases left in between. Germline V gene sequence: CDR1 SGHTA, CDR2 FQGNSA. CDR3 loop: CASSLEVYRSTFYYEQYF. The CDR3 coding sequence is TGTGCCAGCAGCTTAGAAGTTTATAGGTCGACATTCTACTACGAGCAGTACTTC.

The V call is TRBV29-1, the J call TRBJ1-2, with a weak D call TRBD1 (6 bases). Trimming removed 6 bases at V and 3 bases at J, with 14 bases between. Germline CDR1 SQVTM, CDR2 ANQGSEA. There are 13 residues in the CDR3. Here the CDR3 DNA reads TGCAGCGTCGGTAGGGGGACCGACTATGGCTACACCTTC. Amino acids: CSVGRGTDYGYTF.

V gene TRBV6-1 combines with J gene TRBJ2-5, with TRBD2 matching over 8 bases. The CDR3 has 13 residues. V lost 6 bases and J lost 5; bases outside the gene matches: 5. Germline-derived CDR1 and CDR2 are MNHNS and SASEGT. The CDR3 DNA reads TGTGCCAGCAGAGCGGGGGTGAGGGAGACCCAGTACTTC. This encodes CASRAGVRETQYF.

This clone is a singleton in its sample. The V gene is TRBV7-3, the J gene TRBJ2-5; tentatively, D is TRBD2 (6 bases). This CDR3 is built from 14 residues. The germline V and J ends were trimmed by 0 bases and 4 bases, with 9 bases remaining between them. The germline gives CDR1 SGHTA, CDR2 FQGTGA. The CDR3 nucleotides are TGTGCCAGCAGCTTAACCGGGACTCCAGAGACCCAGTACTTC. Encoded protein: CASSLTGTPETQYF.

This chain connects TRBV28 to TRBJ2-7; the D gene is possibly TRBD1 (5 bases). V was cut by 4 bases and J by 5 bases, with 12 bases left in between. The germline CDR1 and CDR2 sequences are MDHEN and SYDVKM. The CDR3 spans 13 residues. CDR3 bases: TGTGCCAGCAGTTGGGCAGGGCCCAACGAGCAGTACTTC. Amino acid sequence: CASSWAGPNEQYF.

The CDR3 spells CASSIEQGWTEAFF. In nucleotides, the CDR3 is TGTGCCAGTAGTATAGAACAGGGGTGGACTGAAGCTTTCTTT. This chain connects TRBV19 to TRBJ1-1, with 7 bases identical to TRBD1. This CDR3 comprises 14 residues. The J segment lost 5 bases and the V segment lost 0 bases, leaving 3 bases of the junction unmatched. CDR1 and CDR2 from the germline V gene are LNHDA and SQIVND (reference sequence).

V gene TRBV5-1 combines with J gene TRBJ2-5; 7 positions match TRBD1. From germline, CDR1 is SGHRS and CDR2 YFSETQ. The CDR3 contains 14 residues. V lost 0 bases and J lost 3; bases outside the gene matches: 2. CDR3 sequence: CASSLGGQKETQYF. As DNA, the CDR3 is TGCGCCAGCAGCTTGGGGGGACAGAAAGAGACCCAGTACTTC. The entire variable domain, with the rest obtained from reference TRBV5-1 and TRBJ2-5, is as follows: KAGVTQTPRYLIKTRGQQVTLSCSPISGHRSVSWYQQTPGQGLQFLFEYFSETQRNKGNFPGRFSGRQFSNSRSEMNVSTLELGDSALYLCASSLGGQKETQYFGPGTRLLVL.

As to this clone: The final CDR3 position lacks the conserved phenylalanine or tryptophan, pointing to a likely read error. Because the CDR3's place on the DNA is in doubt, the DNA is left out and the CDR3 is given as listed by TCRdb. V is TRBV5-3 and J is TRBJ2-3; the table's D gene call, TRBD2, was not cross checked with the DNA. TRBV5-3 is flagged as an ORF with uncertain function. The CDR3 is 9 amino acids long, termini counted. The CDR3: CARSLWALA.

The chain employs TRBV15 and TRBJ1-1; maybe TRBD1 (5 bases). Germline V gene data show CDR1 as LNHNV and CDR2 as YYDKDF (reference sequence). Trimming stripped 3 bases from V and 5 bases from J, with 13 bases between. CDR3 size: 14 residues. CDR3 in amino acids: CATSRGGVRTEAFF. CDR3 nucleotides: TGTGCCACCAGCAGGGGGGGAGTGCGGACTGAAGCTTTCTTT. Looking up the rest from reference TRBV15 and TRBJ1-1 gives the full variable domain: DAMVIQNPRYQVTQFGKPVTLSCSQTLNHNVMYWYQQKSSQAPKLLFHYYDKDFNNEADTPDNFQSRRPNTSFCFLDIRSPGLGDTAMYLCATSRGGVRTEAFFGQGTRLTVV.

The chain joins TRBV19 to TRBJ2-7; D unresolved. This CDR3 is built from 15 residues. Germline V CDR1 and CDR2: LNHDA, SQIVND (reference sequence). With 5 bases removed from V and 3 bases from J, the gap between germline ends came to 17 bases. Written as DNA, the CDR3 is TGTGCCAGTAGTCCTTGGGCAGCCACAATCTACGAGCAGTACTTC. Translation: CASSPWAATIYEQYF.

The chain has TRBV6-6 and TRBJ2-3, with 8 bases lining up with TRBD1. The CDR3 consists of 14 residues. V trimming: 2 bases; J trimming: 4 bases; junction bases outside the gene matches: 2. CDR1 is MNHNY, CDR2 SVGAGI, per germline (reference sequence). The CDR3 spells CASSYIQGADTQYF. CDR3 DNA: TGTGCCAGCAGTTACATACAGGGGGCAGATACGCAGTATTTT.